This TCR beta chain was documented in a study of human T cells and chemical hapten exposure (dated by TCRdb to the early 2020s). With regard to the full study: For sensitization, 2% DPC in acetone was applied to a roughly 2 cm by roughly 2 cm area of upper inner arm skin. The study tracked peripheral blood TCR repertoire changes in vivo during primary and secondary sensitization to the hapten diphenylcyclopropenone (DPC) in alopecia patients. Blood samples were taken from patients before sensitization (week 0) and at 2, 6 and about 24 weeks after DPC sensitization. Throughout the study period of 20 to 30 weeks, patients also received therapeutic DPC doses to the scalp every week. Twenty-nine alopecia patients gave blood for TCR sequencing at one to four time points (pre-sensitization, 2, 6 and 24 weeks). Patch testing was done on the upper back using Finn chambers containing 0.01% DPC, and results were scored after 6 days according to International Contact Dermatitis Research Group standards. The libraries were sequenced as a pool, and the TCR yield per sample differed mostly because of small variations in library volumes within the pool. Alopecia areata with under or over 50% scalp involvement, alopecia totalis and alopecia universalis were represented in the patient cohort, which was mostly female. Study-wide findings and limitations: DPC sensitization did not change the number of TCRs with a frequency above 1 in 1000, and there was no evidence of changes in global repertoire structure. Repeated subsampling changed both the strength of the expansion versus patch-test correlation and the threshold at which that correlation became significant. Alopecia, a presumed autoimmune disease, was present in all patients, so the immune response of the patients might differ from that of healthy individuals. A positive correlation was found between the number of PT1 expanded TCRs and patch test score, with significance reached at thresholds 8, 16 and 32 but not 4. Compared with pre-sensitization or healthy control sets, expanded TCRs formed significantly more large CDR3 similarity clusters, which is consistent with antigen-driven responses.

Based on the germline V gene, the CDR1 and CDR2 sequences are ENHRY and SYGVKD. Including cysteine and phenylalanine, the CDR3 has 13 amino acids. CDR3 DNA only is kept here, 39 bases in frame from base 1. V and J are trimmed by 11 bases and 2 bases, and the gene matches miss 7 bases of the junction. The method was RACE. The sequencing machine was a NextSeq 500. During library preparation, unique molecular identifiers were attached to individual cDNA molecules so that TCRs could be counted quantitatively and reproducibly. From each blood RNA sample, both TCR alpha and TCR beta chains were sequenced. The authors' analysis ran thus. The median number of TCRs per sample was over 95,000, ranging from 23,224 to 690,600. V, J and CDR3 annotation of the TCR reads was performed with the Decombinator software suite. To make PS versus PT1 abundance plots, every sample was subsampled to the same number of TCRs (28,000). Expanded TCRs were defined as absent before sensitization and observed at least eight times at the 2-week time point. The public reads were reanalyzed by TCRdb: fastp trimming at Q25, MiXCR alignment, in-frame beta chains only. Each record represents a unique CDR3 protein, reported with the most common genes and DNA among its rows. The V and J calls were not made by the authors but by TCRdb's processing. The sample yields more than 65,000 distinct CDR3 sequences; around 10% were counted once. The ten largest clones add up to about 1.3% of the sample.

The sample's time point label is to be understood as: patch test 1, 2 weeks after DPC sensitization. The sample's treatment or condition label is to be understood as: therapeutic diphenylcyclopropenone sensitization with weekly scalp DPC. At every patch-test visit, the blood draw took place before the patch test was put on. Eligible patients were aged 18 to 70, diagnosed with alopecia, deemed suitable for DPC therapy, and excluded if pregnant. Total RNA was isolated from unfractionated whole blood collected in Tempus Blood RNA tubes. This clonotype was recorded a few times. What antigen it recognizes has not been identified. No per-base quality is available; no much larger clone lies one base away.

The input for sequencing was whole blood, taken in connection with sensitization to the hapten diphenylcyclopropenone (DPC). This clonotype originated in a woman in her fifties or sixties with alopecia areata. Some clones in this sample may be carry-over from other donors' samples. The V and J genes are TRBV10-3 and TRBJ2-7, with 9 bases in between that match TRBD1. In nucleotide form, the sequence is TGTGCCTCTGAGGGACAGGGAACCTACGAGCAGTACTTC. This sequence encodes CASEGQGTYEQYF.